The 3 T cell receptor beta chains below were found in one sample sequenced in a study of T cells in Graves' hyperthyroidism and ophthalmopathy. Amplification of TCR beta CDR3 regions used RNA as the template. The study used the HTBI primer set for a first-round RT-PCR of the TCR CDR3. MiXCR was run by TCRdb on the multiplex PCR reads, yielding one entry per CDR3 protein. The sample holds 150,000 to 200,000 distinct CDR3 sequences, around 8.9% seen once. Sequenced sample: blood. These receptors all come from a woman between 18 and 29 years old with Graves' hyperthyroidism that later progressed to Graves' ophthalmopathy.

This clonotype was observed a few times. This chain joins TRBV6-2 or TRBV6-3 and TRBJ2-1, with D possibly matching TRBD2 (5 bases). The CDR3 sequence is 17 residues long. In germline, CDR1 is MNHEY, CDR2 SVGEGT. Deletions cut 5 bases from V and 2 bases from J, with 19 bases between. Written as DNA, the CDR3 is TGTGCCAGCAGTCTCCTCATACTAGTCCAGCCCTACAATGAGCAGTTCTTC. Its protein is CASSLLILVQPYNEQFF.

This clonotype was counted ten times or more. This chain connects TRBV12-3 or TRBV12-4 to TRBJ2-1; D is ambiguous. This CDR3 has 14 amino acids. Trimming stripped 4 bases from V and 8 bases from J, with 15 bases between. DNA for the CDR3: TGTGCCAGCAGTTCTAGACCACCCTTGGATGAGCAGTTCTTC. It yields the protein CASSSRPPLDEQFF.

This clonotype has a count of ten or more. CDR3 in amino acids: CARAGLSRHGYTF. The CDR3 bases are TGTGCCAGGGCGGGACTCTCGAGGCATGGCTACACCTTC. The chain employs TRBV2 and TRBJ1-2; weak D call: TRBD1 (5 bases). Per germline, CDR1 SNHLY and CDR2 FYNNEI. The germline V and J ends were trimmed by 9 bases and 6 bases, with 17 bases remaining between them. The CDR3 spans 13 residues.